What follows describes a single TCR beta chain. Its antigen is as yet unknown. Here immunoSEQ multiplex PCR was the method, and the copy in TCRdb shows in-frame clones only, minus some. The data contain about 45,000 clones, 65% to 70% of them seen just once; the ten biggest clones take up around 25%. V lost 4 bases to trimming and J lost 5 bases; unmatched junction nucleotides: 6. This CDR3 has 15 residues. Germline-derived CDR1 and CDR2 are SGHTA and FQGTGA. This sample is drawn from a study of radiotherapy plus CTLA-4 blockade in lung cancer. On the study more broadly: Of the patients, about 20% showed objective responses and roughly 30% attained disease control.

Whole-study results and caveats: Interferon-beta, together with early blood T cell clone dynamics, reportedly best predicted response. After radiotherapy and ipilimumab, tumor-derived clones expanded in peripheral blood.

This specimen was peripheral blood, taken from a patient treated with radiotherapy plus ipilimumab. The clonotype originates from a human donor with non-small cell lung cancer who had a partial response to radiotherapy plus ipilimumab. The chain uses TRBV7-3 and TRBJ2-2; 8 nucleotides align to TRBD1. This chain's CDR3 is CASSSGTGVTGELFF. The CDR3 nucleotides read TGTGCCAGCAGCTCCGGGACAGGTGTTACCGGGGAGCTGTTTTTT.